The 17 T cell receptor beta chains presented below share a single source sample, sequenced in a study of blood T cell repertoires in COVID-19. The data were produced by immunoSEQ multiplex PCR, yet TCRdb's version contains in-frame clones alone and is incomplete. The sample holds more than 300,000 clones, 88% seen once. Sequenced input: PBMCs or T cells enriched from blood (not recorded which). All receptors derive from a woman aged 18-29 years who had recovered from COVID-19.

The rearrangement links TRBV7-9 to TRBJ1-2; 8 bases match TRBD1. The CDR3 sequence is 15 residues long. The germline CDR1 and CDR2 sequences are SEHNR and FQNEAQ (reference sequence). V shed 5 bases, J shed 7 bases, and the junction held 12 bases outside the gene matches. CDR3 DNA sequence: TGTGCCAGCAGCCCAGGGGGACAGGCACTACGTGGCTACACCTTC. It encodes CASSPGGQALRGYTF.

This clone occurred a few times. The chain links TRBV5-6 to TRBJ1-1; D is ambiguous. CDR3 size: 12 residues. With 4 bases removed from V and 1 base from J, the gap between germline ends came to 5 bases. Germline assignment: CDR1 SGHDT and CDR2 YYEEEE. In DNA form, the CDR3 reads TGTGCCAGCAGCCCCCAGAACACTGAAGCTTTCTTT. Translating it yields CASSPQNTEAFF.

The chain combines TRBV2 with TRBJ2-7; 7 positions agree with TRBD1. Unmatched junction bases numbered 2, after V lost 3 bases and J lost 0 bases. The CDR3 totals 14 residues. Germline CDR1 SNHLY, CDR2 FYNNEI. CDR3 bases: TGTGCCAGCAGTGAGACAGGGAACTCCTACGAGCAGTACTTC. Its translation is CASSETGNSYEQYF.

This clone was recorded a few times. This chain links TRBV19 with TRBJ2-1; TRBD1 matches at 7 bases. The CDR3 contains 12 residues. Germline lookup yields CDR1 LNHDA and CDR2 SQIVND (reference sequence). Unmatched junction bases numbered 3, after V lost 3 bases and J lost 10 bases. CDR3 amino acids: CASSMRGLEQFF. The CDR3 DNA reads TGTGCCAGTAGTATGAGGGGGCTCGAGCAGTTCTTC. The full variable domain, in which reference TRBV19 and TRBJ2-1 provide the parts outside the CDR3, is DGGITQSPKYLFRKEGQNVTLSCEQNLNHDAMYWYRQDPGQGLRLIYYSQIVNDFQKGDIAEGYSVSREKKESFPLTVTSAQKNPTAFYLCASSMRGLEQFFGPGTRLTVL.

The V and J genes are TRBV4-2 and TRBJ2-2; no firm D call. This CDR3 is built from 14 residues. V lost 4 bases, J lost 4 bases, and 10 bases lay in between. Germline V gene data show CDR1 as LGHNA and CDR2 as YNFKEQ. This chain's CDR3 is CASSRPGSTGELFF. The CDR3 nucleotides read TGTGCCAGCAGCCGGCCTGGCAGCACCGGGGAGCTGTTTTTT.

The chain employs TRBV10-3 and TRBJ2-7; 16 bases line up with TRBD2. Germline CDR1 reads ENHRY; CDR2 reads SYGVKD. The CDR3 loop spans 15 amino acids. With 11 bases clipped from V and 7 bases from J, the junction kept 11 bases outside the gene matches. DNA of the CDR3: TGTGCCTCTTCCGGGACTAGCGGGGGGGCGAGTGAGCAGTACTTC. Translation: CASSGTSGGASEQYF.

This rearrangement joins TRBV4-1 to TRBJ1-2; D not resolved. Trimming stripped 0 bases from V and 3 bases from J, with 17 bases between. Looked up from germline, CDR1 is MGHRA and CDR2 is YSYEKL. The CDR3 consists of 17 residues. The CDR3 nucleotides read TGCGCCAGCAGCCAAGATCTTGAGGTCTACCGGTACTATGGCTACACCTTC. It is translated as CASSQDLEVYRYYGYTF.

V usage is TRBV2 and J usage is TRBJ2-3; TRBD1 is a possible D gene (5 bases). Trimming removed 0 bases from V and 2 bases from J, with 12 bases in between. Germline V lookup: CDR1 SNHLY, CDR2 FYNNEI. This CDR3 is 16 amino acids long. The CDR3 bases are TGTGCCAGCAGTGAAGCGCTGGGGCCTACCACAGATACGCAGTATTTT. This codes for CASSEALGPTTDTQYF.

This chain links TRBV7-9 with TRBJ2-7; D is perhaps TRBD1 (5 bases). V was pared by 5 bases and J by 0 bases, with 20 bases between. CDR1 is SEHNR, CDR2 FQNEAQ, per germline (reference sequence). This CDR3 comprises 17 residues. The CDR3 bases are TGTGCCAGCAGCCCACAGGTGCTGTCCGCTAGCTCCTACGAGCAGTACTTC. This codes for CASSPQVLSASSYEQYF.

The CDR3 protein is CASSPGTGAYEQYF. The CDR3 nucleotides are TGCGCCAGCAGCCCCGGGACAGGGGCTTACGAGCAGTACTTC. The chain carries TRBV5-1 and TRBJ2-7; 10 bases match TRBD1. With 4 bases clipped from V and 4 bases from J, the junction kept 5 bases outside the gene matches. The CDR3 spans 14 residues. Germline lookup yields CDR1 SGHRS and CDR2 YFSETQ.

This clone occurred once. V gene TRBV15 combines with J gene TRBJ1-1; perhaps TRBD1 as D (5 bases). The CDR3 loop spans 13 amino acids. V lost 5 bases to trimming and J lost 0 bases, with 7 bases between them. The germline V gene encodes CDR1 LNHNV and CDR2 YYDKDF (reference sequence). The CDR3 region is CATSSGMNTEAFF. CDR3 coding DNA: TGTGCCACCAGCTCAGGGATGAACACTGAAGCTTTCTTT.

V and J are TRBV7-9 and TRBJ1-1, with 9 bases identical to TRBD1. CDR1 SEHNR and CDR2 FQNEAQ come from the germline V gene (reference sequence). V shed 5 bases, J shed 1 base, and the junction held 8 bases outside the gene matches. The CDR3 covers 16 residues. CDR3 loop: CASSPGTGQGNTEAFF. The DNA of the CDR3 is TGTGCCAGCAGCCCAGGGACAGGGCAGGGGAACACTGAAGCTTTCTTT.

This clone appeared once. The chain recombines TRBV15 with TRBJ1-2; no firm D call. The CDR3 has 11 residues. The V end lost 8 bases, the J end lost 6 bases, and 10 bases lay between the germline ends. CDR1 and CDR2 from the germline V gene are LNHNV and YYDKDF (reference sequence). The CDR3 sequence: CATRGMNGYTF. Here the CDR3 DNA reads TGTGCCACCCGCGGGATGAATGGCTACACCTTC.

About this clone itself: The same CDR3 also results from other DNA sequences found in this sample. The V and J genes are TRBV7-9 and TRBJ2-7; the D is unclear. The CDR3 totals 12 residues. Trimming took 5 bases from V and 3 from J, leaving 8 bases between them. Germline V gene sequence: CDR1 SEHNR, CDR2 FQNEAQ (reference sequence). The DNA of the CDR3 is TGTGCCAGCAGCCTGGGCAGCTACGAGCAGTACTTC. Residues: CASSLGSYEQYF.

The V call is TRBV11-2, the J call TRBJ2-7; a possible D gene is TRBD2 (7 bases). The V gene's germline CDR1 is SGHAT and CDR2 FQNNGV. Trimming removed 1 base from V and 7 bases from J, with 11 bases in between. This CDR3 is 13 amino acids long. The CDR3 DNA follows: TGTGCCAGCAGCTTAGTAAGGGGGGGAGAGCAGTACTTC. Translating gives CASSLVRGGEQYF.

The rearrangement links TRBV23-1 to TRBJ1-2; a weak D match, TRBD1 (6 bases). TRBV23-1 is an open reading frame, and its role is uncertain. Trimming took off 0 bases at V and 7 bases at J, with 12 bases between the two ends. The CDR3 runs to 14 residues. The DNA for the CDR3 is TGCGCCAGCAGTCAATCGGACAGAGTGAGTGGCTACACCTTC. Translation gives CASSQSDRVSGYTF.

The chain recombines TRBV30 with TRBJ1-2, with D maybe TRBD1 (6 bases). Germline V gene sequence: CDR1 GTSNPN, CDR2 SVGIG (reference sequence). CDR3 length: 13 residues. Trimming cost V 2 bases and J 4 bases, with 11 bases left between them. CDR3 in DNA: TGTGCCTGGAGTAGCGGGGACACCTATGGCTACACCTTC. Encoded protein: CAWSSGDTYGYTF.